This entry features one T cell receptor (beta chain) sequence. Its antigen has not been determined. No base quality information exists; no much larger clone differs at one position. These data belong to a study of tumor-infiltrating lymphocytes in primary liver carcinoma (dated by TCRdb to about 2017). The study in broad terms: Between late 2015 and 2016, five patients in China with histopathologically diagnosed primary liver carcinoma had surgical resection. Of the five patients (three men and two women, aged 30 to 69 years), four had hepatocellular carcinoma and one had combined HCC and intrahepatic cholangiocarcinoma. Roughly 3.5 to 7.5 million productive TCRbeta reads were obtained per sample, and no significant difference in read depth was found between tissue types. High reproducibility was observed for the technical replicate repertoires, with mean shared-clone rates approximately 0.9 and correlation coefficients above 0.95. Across five regions of each liver tumor, along with adjacent normal tissue and blood, the study brought together TCRbeta repertoire sequencing, expression microarrays and whole-exome sequencing. TCRbeta repertoire sequencing covered 35 specimens from 5 patients: 25 or so tumor regions, 5 adjacent noncancerous liver tissues and 5 peripheral blood samples. The five patients had tumors staged T1-T3 N0M0, with maximum diameters ranging from about 4.2 to 10 cm. Here is what the overall study found, with its caveats: Consistent with antigen-driven expansion, pairs of tumor regions showed higher repertoire overlap (mean roughly 35%) than either tumor-adjacent pairs (approximately 17%) or tumor-blood pairs (roughly 14%). A significantly larger repertoire fraction was made up by the top 250 clones in tumors than in blood (p = 0.039). Bulk unsorted samples precluded comparing CD4+ and CD8+ T cell repertoires. With just 4 to 6 patients in the study, the authors point out that the findings should be validated in a larger study. Only the TCR beta chain was sequenced, which likely underestimates true repertoire diversity because unpaired alpha chains were not captured.

A constant-region primer and ProtoScript II reverse transcriptase were used to reverse-transcribe TCRbeta-specific cDNA from about 0.55 ug total RNA. Construction of the TCRbeta libraries relied on three nested rounds of multiplex PCR, following a slightly modified ARM-PCR procedure. Sample barcodes and Illumina adapters were attached in a final 25-cycle PCR using Deep VentR polymerase. Before sequencing, amplicons between 200 and 500 bp were purified from gel using a QIAquick gel extraction kit. An Illumina HiSeq 2500 was used to sequence the TCRbeta amplicons, generating 250-bp paired-end reads. The authors' pipeline ran thus. Reads were quality-trimmed with Trimmomatic v0.33, and paired reads were merged with FLASH v1.2.11 to recover full CDR3 sequences. V, D and J germline segments were assigned to the rearranged TCRbeta sequences by MiGEC v1.2.1b. VDJtools v1.0.0 computed clonotype statistics and Shannon-Wiener diversity indices. To cut down on sampling bias, every analysis after diversity analysis relied on just the 250 most abundant clonotypes from each sample. TCRdb trimmed public reads at Q25 via fastp, called clones via MiXCR and kept in-frame beta chains. Identical CDR3 protein sequences are pooled into one entry, listed with their most common genes and DNA. In this record, the V and J calls reflect TCRdb's handling and not the investigators' own analysis. The sample table contains 200,000 or so distinct CDR3 sequences; only one count was recorded for almost 65% of them. The ten largest clones represent about 7.1% of the sample.

TRIzol reagent was used to extract blood RNA from unsorted whole blood, while the DNeasy Blood & Tissue kit provided the germline DNA. Patients had chronic HBV infection and were treatment-naive at sampling. Before surgery, 3 to 4.5 milliliters of peripheral blood were collected into K2EDTA tubes. The sample taken for sequencing was peripheral blood. The receptor was derived from a woman in her sixties or seventies with primary liver carcinoma and hepatitis B virus infection.

In nucleotide form, the sequence is TGTGCCAGCAGCCGGGAGTGGGAGGTAATCGGGGAGCTGTTTTTT. It translates to CASSREWEVIGELFF. The V and J genes are TRBV4-2 and TRBJ2-2, with TRBD2 perhaps the D gene, on 6 matching bases. CDR3 length: 15 amino acids, cysteine to phenylalanine. Of the read, only the CDR3 DNA is kept; its 45 bases are in frame from base 1. V loses 4 bases, J loses 7 bases, and the germline ends lie 16 bases apart. CDR1 LGHNA and CDR2 YNFKEQ were looked up in the germline V gene.